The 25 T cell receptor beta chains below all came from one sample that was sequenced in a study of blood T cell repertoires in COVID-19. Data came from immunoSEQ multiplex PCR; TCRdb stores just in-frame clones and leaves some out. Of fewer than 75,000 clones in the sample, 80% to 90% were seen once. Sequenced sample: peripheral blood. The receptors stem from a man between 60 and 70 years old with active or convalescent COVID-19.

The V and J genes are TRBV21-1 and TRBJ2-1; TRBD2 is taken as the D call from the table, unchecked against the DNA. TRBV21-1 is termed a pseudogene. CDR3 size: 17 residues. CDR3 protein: CASSKIQGGSSYNEQFF. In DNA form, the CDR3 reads TGTGCCAGCAGCAAAATCCAGGGAGGGAGCTCCTACAATGAGCAGTTCTTC.

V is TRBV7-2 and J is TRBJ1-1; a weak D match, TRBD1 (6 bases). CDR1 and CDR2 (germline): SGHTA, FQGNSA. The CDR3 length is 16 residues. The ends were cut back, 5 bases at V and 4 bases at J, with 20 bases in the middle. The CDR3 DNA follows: TGTGCCAGCAGCCTCCGGACAGCTATTATAGGCACTGAAGCTTTCTTT. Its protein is CASSLRTAIIGTEAFF.

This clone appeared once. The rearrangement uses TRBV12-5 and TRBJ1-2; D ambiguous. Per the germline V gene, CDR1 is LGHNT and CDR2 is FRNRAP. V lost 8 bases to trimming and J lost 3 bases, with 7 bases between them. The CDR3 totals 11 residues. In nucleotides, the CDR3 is TGTGCTAGTCAGAGGGACTATGGCTACACCTTC. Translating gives CASQRDYGYTF.

The DNA of the CDR3 is TGTGCCACCAGTGAACCAGGGTTCCAGCCCCAGCATTTT. It yields the protein CATSEPGFQPQHF. The rearrangement joins TRBV24-1 to TRBJ1-5; possibly TRBD1 for D (5 bases). The CDR3 runs 13 residues. Per the germline V gene, CDR1 is KGHDR and CDR2 is SFDVKD. Trimming shortened V by 4 bases and J by 7 bases, and 10 bases separated the two germline ends.

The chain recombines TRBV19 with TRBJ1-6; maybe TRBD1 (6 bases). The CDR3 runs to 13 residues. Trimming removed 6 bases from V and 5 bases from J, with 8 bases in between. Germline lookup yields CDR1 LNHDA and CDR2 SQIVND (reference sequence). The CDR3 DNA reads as TGTGCCAGTAGAGACAGGAATAATTCACCCCTCCACTTT. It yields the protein CASRDRNNSPLHF.

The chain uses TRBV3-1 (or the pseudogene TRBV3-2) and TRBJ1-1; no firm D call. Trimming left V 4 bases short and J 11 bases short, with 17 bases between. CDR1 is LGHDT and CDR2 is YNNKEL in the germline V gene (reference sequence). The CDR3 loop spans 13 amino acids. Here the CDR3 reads CASSRSFSPSAFF. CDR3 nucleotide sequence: TGTGCCAGCAGCCGCAGTTTTTCCCCGTCGGCTTTCTTT.

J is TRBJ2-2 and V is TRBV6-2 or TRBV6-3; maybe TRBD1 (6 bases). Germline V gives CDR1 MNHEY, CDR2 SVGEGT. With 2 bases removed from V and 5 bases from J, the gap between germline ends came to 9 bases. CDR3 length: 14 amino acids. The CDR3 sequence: CASSYLTGTGELFF. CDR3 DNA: TGTGCCAGCAGTTACCTAACAGGGACCGGGGAGCTGTTTTTT.

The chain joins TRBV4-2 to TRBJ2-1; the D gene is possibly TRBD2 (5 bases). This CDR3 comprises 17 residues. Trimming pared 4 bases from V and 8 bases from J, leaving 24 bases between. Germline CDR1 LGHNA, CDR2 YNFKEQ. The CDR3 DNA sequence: TGTGCCAGCAGCCGAACCCCGGGATCCCCGGTAGAGGATGAGCAGTTCTTC. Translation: CASSRTPGSPVEDEQFF.

This CDR3 is CASSAPPGQTYNEQFF. CDR3 nucleotides: TGTGCCAGCAGTGCGCCCCCGGGACAGACCTACAATGAGCAGTTCTTC. The chain has TRBV25-1 and TRBJ2-1; 7 bases match TRBD1. The CDR3 covers 16 residues. Losses at the gene ends were 4 bases for V and 2 bases for J; bases not matched to a gene: 8. Germline CDR1 MGHDK, CDR2 SYGVNS.

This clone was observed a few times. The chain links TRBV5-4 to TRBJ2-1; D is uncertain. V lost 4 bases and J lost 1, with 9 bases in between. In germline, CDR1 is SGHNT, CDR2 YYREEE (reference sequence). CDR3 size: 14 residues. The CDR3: CASSRSSSYNEQFF. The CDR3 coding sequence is TGTGCCAGCAGCCGATCTAGTTCCTACAATGAGCAGTTCTTC.

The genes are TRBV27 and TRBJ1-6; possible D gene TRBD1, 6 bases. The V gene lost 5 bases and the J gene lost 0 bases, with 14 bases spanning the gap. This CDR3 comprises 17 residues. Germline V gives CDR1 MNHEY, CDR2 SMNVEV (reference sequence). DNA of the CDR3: TGTGCCAGCAGTCCACAGGGTTCTAGCTCCTATAATTCACCCCTCCACTTT. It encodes CASSPQGSSSYNSPLHF.

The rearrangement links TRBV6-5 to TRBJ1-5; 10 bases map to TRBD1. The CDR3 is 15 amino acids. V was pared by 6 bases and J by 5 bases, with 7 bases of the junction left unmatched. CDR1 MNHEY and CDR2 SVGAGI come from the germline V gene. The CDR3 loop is CASRRTGQGDQPQHF. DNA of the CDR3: TGTGCCAGCAGGAGGACCGGACAGGGGGATCAGCCCCAGCATTTT.

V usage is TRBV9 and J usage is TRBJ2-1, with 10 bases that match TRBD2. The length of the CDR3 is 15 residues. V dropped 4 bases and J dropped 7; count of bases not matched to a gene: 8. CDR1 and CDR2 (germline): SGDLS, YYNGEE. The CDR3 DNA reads TGTGCCAGCAGCCCCTTAGCGGGGGGCGGGAATGAGCAGTTCTTC. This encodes CASSPLAGGGNEQFF.

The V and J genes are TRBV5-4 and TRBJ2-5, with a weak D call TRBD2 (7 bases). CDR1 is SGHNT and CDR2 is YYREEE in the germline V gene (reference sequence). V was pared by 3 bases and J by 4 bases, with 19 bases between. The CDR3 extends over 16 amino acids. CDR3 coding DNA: TGTGCCAGCAGCTGGGGGGGCCAGATGGGATCAGAGACCCAGTACTTC. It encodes CASSWGGQMGSETQYF. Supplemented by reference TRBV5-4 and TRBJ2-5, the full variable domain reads ETGVTQSPTHLIKTRGQQVTLRCSSQSGHNTVSWYQQALGQGPQFIFQYYREEENGRGNFPPRFSGLQFPNYSSELNVNALELDDSALYLCASSWGGQMGSETQYFGPGTRLLVL.

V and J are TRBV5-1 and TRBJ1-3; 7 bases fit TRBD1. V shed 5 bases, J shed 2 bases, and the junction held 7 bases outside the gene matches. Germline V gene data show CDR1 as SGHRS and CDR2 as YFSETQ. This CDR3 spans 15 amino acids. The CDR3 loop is CASRLDRAAGNTIYF. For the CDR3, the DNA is TGCGCCAGCAGACTCGACAGGGCAGCTGGAAACACCATATATTTT.

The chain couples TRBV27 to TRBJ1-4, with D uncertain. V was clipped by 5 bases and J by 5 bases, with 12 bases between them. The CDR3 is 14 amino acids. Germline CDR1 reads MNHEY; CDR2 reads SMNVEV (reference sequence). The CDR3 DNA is TGTGCCAGCAGTCCGCCGGGAGGGAATGAAAAACTGTTTTTT. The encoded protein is CASSPPGGNEKLFF.

The chain's CDR3 is CAWSLTGKHEQYF. Written as DNA, the CDR3 is TGTGCCTGGTCACTGACAGGGAAGCACGAGCAGTACTTC. The chain has TRBV30 and TRBJ2-7, with 7 bases lining up with TRBD1. The CDR3 contains 13 residues. Trimming took 5 bases from V and 5 from J; bases not matched to a gene: 9. The germline CDR1 and CDR2 sequences are GTSNPN and SVGIG (reference sequence).

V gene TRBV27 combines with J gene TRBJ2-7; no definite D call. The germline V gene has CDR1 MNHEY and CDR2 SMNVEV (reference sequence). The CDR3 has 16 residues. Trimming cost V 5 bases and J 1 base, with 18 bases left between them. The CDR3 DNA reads TGTGCCAGCAGTCCCTCGTGGCCCCCTGCTTCCTACGAGCAGTACTTC. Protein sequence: CASSPSWPPASYEQYF.

CDR3 sequence: CASSLTGRKSNQPQHF. The CDR3 DNA sequence: TGTGCCAGCAGTTTAACAGGAAGAAAAAGCAATCAGCCCCAGCATTTT. This rearrangement joins TRBV28 to TRBJ1-5; TRBD1 might be the D (5 bases). Germline V CDR1 and CDR2: MDHEN, SYDVKM. Trimming left V 2 bases short and J 1 base short, with 12 bases between. The CDR3 runs 16 residues. Full variable domain (remainder filled in from reference TRBV28 and TRBJ1-5): DVKVTQSSRYLVKRTGEKVFLECVQDMDHENMFWYRQDPGLGLRLIYFSYDVKMKEKGDIPEGYSVSREKKERFSLILESASTNQTSMYLCASSLTGRKSNQPQHFGDGTRLSIL.

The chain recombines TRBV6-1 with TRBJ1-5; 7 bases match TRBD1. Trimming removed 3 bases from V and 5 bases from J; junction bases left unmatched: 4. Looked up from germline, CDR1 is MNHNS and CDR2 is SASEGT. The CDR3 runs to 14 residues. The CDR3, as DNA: TGTGCCAGCAGTGAGGGACAGAAGTATCAGCCCCAGCATTTT. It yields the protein CASSEGQKYQPQHF.

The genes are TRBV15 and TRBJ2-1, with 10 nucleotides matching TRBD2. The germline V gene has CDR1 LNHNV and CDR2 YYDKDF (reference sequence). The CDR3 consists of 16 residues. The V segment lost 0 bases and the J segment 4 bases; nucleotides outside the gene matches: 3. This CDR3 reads CATSRDGSGRYNEQFF. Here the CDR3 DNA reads TGTGCCACCAGCAGAGACGGTAGCGGGAGGTACAATGAGCAGTTCTTC.

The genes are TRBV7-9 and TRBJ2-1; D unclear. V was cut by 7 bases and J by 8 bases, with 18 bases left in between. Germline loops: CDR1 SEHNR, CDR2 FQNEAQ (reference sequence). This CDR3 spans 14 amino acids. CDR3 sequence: CASTETMLAHEQFF. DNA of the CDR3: TGTGCCAGCACCGAAACAATGCTGGCCCATGAGCAGTTCTTC.

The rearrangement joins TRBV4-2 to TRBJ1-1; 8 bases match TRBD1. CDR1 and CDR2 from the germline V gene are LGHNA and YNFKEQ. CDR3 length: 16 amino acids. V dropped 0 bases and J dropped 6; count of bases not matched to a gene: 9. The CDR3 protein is CASSQDLPDRGSEAFF. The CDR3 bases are TGTGCCAGCAGCCAAGATTTACCCGACAGGGGTTCTGAAGCTTTCTTT.

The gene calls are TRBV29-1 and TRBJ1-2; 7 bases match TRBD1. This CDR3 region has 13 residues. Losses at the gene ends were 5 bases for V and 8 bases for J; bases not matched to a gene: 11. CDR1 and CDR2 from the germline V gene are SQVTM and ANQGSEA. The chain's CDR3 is CSVSSVQGFGYTF. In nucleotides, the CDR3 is TGCAGCGTTTCATCTGTACAGGGGTTCGGCTACACCTTC.

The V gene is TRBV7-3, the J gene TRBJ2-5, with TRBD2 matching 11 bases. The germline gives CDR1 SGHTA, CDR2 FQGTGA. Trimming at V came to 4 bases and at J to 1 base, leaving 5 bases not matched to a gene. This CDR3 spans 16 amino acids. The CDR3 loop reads CASSSGTSGTQETQYF. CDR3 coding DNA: TGTGCCAGCAGCTCAGGGACTAGCGGAACCCAAGAGACCCAGTACTTC.